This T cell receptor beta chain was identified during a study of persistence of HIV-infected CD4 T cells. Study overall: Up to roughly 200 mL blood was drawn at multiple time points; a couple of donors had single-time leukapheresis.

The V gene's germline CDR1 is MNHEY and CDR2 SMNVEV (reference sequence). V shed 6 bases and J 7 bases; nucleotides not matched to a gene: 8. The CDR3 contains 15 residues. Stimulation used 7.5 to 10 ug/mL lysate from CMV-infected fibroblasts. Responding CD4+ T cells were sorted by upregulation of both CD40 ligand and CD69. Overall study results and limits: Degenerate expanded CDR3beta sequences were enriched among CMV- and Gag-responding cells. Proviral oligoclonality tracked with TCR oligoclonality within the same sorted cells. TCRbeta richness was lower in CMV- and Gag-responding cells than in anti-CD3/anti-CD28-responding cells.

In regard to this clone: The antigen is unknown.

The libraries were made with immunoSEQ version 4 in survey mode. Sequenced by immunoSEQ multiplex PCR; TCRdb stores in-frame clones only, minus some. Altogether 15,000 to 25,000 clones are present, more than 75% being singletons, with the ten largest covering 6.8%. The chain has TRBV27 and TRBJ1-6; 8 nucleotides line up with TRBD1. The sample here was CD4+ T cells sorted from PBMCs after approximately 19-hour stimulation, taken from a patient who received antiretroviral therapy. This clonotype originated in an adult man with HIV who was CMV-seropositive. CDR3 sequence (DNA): TGTGCCAGCAGGAAACCGACAGGGGTAAATTCACCCCTCCACTTT. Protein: CASRKPTGVNSPLHF.